This is a list of T cell receptor beta chains from one sample in a study of human T cells and chemical hapten exposure. A single record per CDR3 protein comes from TCRdb applying MiXCR to the RACE reads. The sample contains some 330,000 distinct CDR3 sequences, 4.5% to 7% of which appear only once. Sequenced here: whole blood, sampled in connection with sensitization to the hapten diphenylcyclopropenone (DPC). All receptors come from a woman aged 18-35 years with alopecia areata. Some clones in this sample may be carry-over from other donors' samples. Both conserved end residues are part of each CDR3. A D gene is named only where the DNA matches it firmly. Clone size is given for some rows only: seen once, a few or many times, or a class if the clone is expanded.

CDR3aa | CDR3nt | j_gene | abundance | d_gene | len | v_gene
CASSATPGANVLTF | TGTGCCAGCAGTGCAACCCCTGGGGCCAACGTCCTGACTTTC | TRBJ2-6 | NA | NA | 14 | TRBV2
CASSLSAGQVNYGYTF | TGTGCCAGCAGCTTGTCCGCCGGACAGGTTAACTATGGCTACACCTTC | TRBJ1-2 | many | TRBD1 | 16 | TRBV5-5
CASSSRGGVFSYEQYF | TGTGCCAGCAGTTCCCGGGGAGGGGTATTTAGCTACGAGCAGTACTTC | TRBJ2-7 | many | TRBD2 | 16 | TRBV6-6
CASSQTSGTDTQYF | TGCGCCAGCAGCCAGACTAGCGGCACAGATACGCAGTATTTT | TRBJ2-3 | many | TRBD2 | 14 | TRBV4-1
CASSLAGGAQHF | TGTGCCAGCAGCTTAGCGGGGGGGGCCCAGCATTTT | TRBJ1-5 | few | NA | 12 | TRBV7-2
CASSQDRILAGQGNTIYF | TGCGCCAGCAGCCAAGATAGGATTTTGGCAGGGCAAGGAAACACCATATATTTT | TRBJ1-3 | NA | NA | 18 | TRBV4-3
CASSQAGDSPLHF | TGTGCCAGCAGCCAAGCCGGGGATTCACCCCTCCACTTT | TRBJ1-6 | few | NA | 13 | TRBV4-2
CASSYRLAGASGDTQYF | TGTGCCAGCAGTTACCGACTAGCGGGGGCGAGCGGAGATACGCAGTATTTT | TRBJ2-3 | few | TRBD2 | 17 | TRBV12-3/TRBV12-4
CASSLGPAGVTDTQYF | TGTGCCAGCAGCTTGGGCCCAGCCGGGGTGACAGATACGCAGTATTTT | TRBJ2-3 | many | NA | 16 | TRBV7-3
CSVVPGTLDYEQYF | TGCAGCGTTGTACCAGGGACACTAGATTACGAGCAGTACTTC | TRBJ2-7 | NA | NA | 14 | TRBV29-1
CASSFGRGGTSNYGYTF | TGTGCCAGCAGCTTTGGGCGGGGAGGAACCTCTAACTATGGCTACACCTTC | TRBJ1-2 | few | NA | 17 | TRBV12-1
CATGQGVEQYF | TGTGCCACCGGACAGGGGGTCGAGCAGTACTTC | TRBJ2-7 | many | NA | 11 | TRBV21-1
CASSLAGQGSVEQYF | TGTGCCAGCAGCCTAGCGGGACAGGGGTCGGTCGAGCAGTACTTC | TRBJ2-7 | NA | NA | 15 | TRBV28
CASSQSGGTGYTEAFF | TGTGCCAGCAGCCAATCAGGCGGGACAGGGTACACTGAAGCTTTCTTT | TRBJ1-1 | many | TRBD1 | 16 | TRBV4-2
CASRAGQGGTEAFF | TGTGCCAGCAGGGCGGGACAGGGGGGCACTGAAGCTTTCTTT | TRBJ1-1 | few | TRBD1 | 14 | TRBV12-3/TRBV12-4
CASSLEGRRYGYTF | TGTGCCAGCAGCTTGGAAGGACGGAGATATGGCTACACCTTC | TRBJ1-2 | many | NA | 14 | TRBV5-6
CASSPWSGTDTQYF | TGTGCCAGCAGCCCCTGGAGCGGCACAGATACGCAGTATTTT | TRBJ2-3 | NA | NA | 14 | TRBV7-9
CASSYLLDTQYF | TGTGCCAGCAGTTATCTCTTAGATACGCAGTATTTT | TRBJ2-3 | many | NA | 12 | TRBV28
CASSLSRTVTDTQYF | TGTGCCAGCAGTTTATCTAGGACCGTCACAGATACGCAGTATTTT | TRBJ2-3 | NA | NA | 15 | TRBV12-3/TRBV12-4
CASSPGTQNTEAFF | TGTGCCAGCAGTCCCGGGACACAAAACACTGAAGCTTTCTTT | TRBJ1-1 | many | NA | 14 | TRBV18
CASNAPSYNEQFF | TGTGCCAGCAACGCACCCTCCTACAATGAGCAGTTCTTC | TRBJ2-1 | few | NA | 13 | TRBV6-5
CASSYPPRTGNTEAFF | TGTGCCAGCAGTTACCCCCCTCGGACAGGGAACACTGAAGCTTTCTTT | TRBJ1-1 | many | TRBD1 | 16 | TRBV6-5
CASSQDYGTGYGYTF | TGTGCCAGCAGCCAAGATTACGGGACAGGCTATGGCTACACCTTC | TRBJ1-2 | NA | TRBD1 | 15 | TRBV14
CASSQERLGGELFF | TGTGCCAGCAGCCAAGAAAGGCTCGGCGGGGAGCTGTTTTTT | TRBJ2-2 | NA | NA | 14 | TRBV14
CASSRTSGGVNTGELFF | TGTGCCAGCAGTAGGACTAGCGGGGGGGTTAACACCGGGGAGCTGTTTTTT | TRBJ2-2 | many | TRBD2 | 17 | TRBV27
CASSPSGGDPGYTF | TGTGCCAGCTCACCAAGCGGGGGCGATCCTGGCTACACCTTC | TRBJ1-2 | few | NA | 14 | TRBV18
CSARDLATRYNEQFF | TGCAGTGCTAGAGATCTGGCTACTAGGTACAATGAGCAGTTCTTC | TRBJ2-1 | NA | NA | 15 | TRBV20-1
CASSLITDVETEAFF | TGTGCCAGCAGCTTAATAACCGATGTGGAGACTGAAGCTTTCTTT | TRBJ1-1 | few | NA | 15 | TRBV7-9
CASSWKSSGNTIYF | TGTGCCAGCAGCTGGAAAAGCTCTGGAAACACCATATATTTT | TRBJ1-3 | many | NA | 14 | TRBV13
CASSLQAGAAGNTIYF | TGTGCCAGCTCTCTACAGGCCGGCGCCGCTGGAAACACCATATATTTT | TRBJ1-3 | many | NA | 16 | TRBV18
CASSQEMGWQYF | TGTGCCAGCAGCCAAGAGATGGGGTGGCAGTACTTC | TRBJ2-7 | NA | NA | 12 | TRBV3-1
CASSSRSTGLNTEAFF | TGTGCCAGCAGTTCACGATCGACAGGCCTGAACACTGAAGCTTTCTTT | TRBJ1-1 | many | NA | 16 | TRBV6-2/TRBV6-3
CASSLQQDTQYF | TGTGCCAGCAGTTTACAGCAGGATACGCAGTATTTT | TRBJ2-3 | many | NA | 12 | TRBV12-3/TRBV12-4
CASSPTSGKYGNTIYF | TGTGCCAGCAGCCCGACATCCGGGAAATATGGAAACACCATATATTTT | TRBJ1-3 | many | NA | 16 | TRBV7-9
CSVVYPGQVRGF | TGCAGCGTCGTATACCCGGGACAGGTCCGGGGGTTC | TRBJ2-5 | NA | TRBD1 | 12 | TRBV29-1
CASSRTSGAAYEQYF | TGTGCCAGCAGTCGGACTAGCGGGGCTGCCTACGAGCAGTACTTC | TRBJ2-7 | NA | TRBD2 | 15 | TRBV7-6
CASSEMTSSKSQDF | TGTGCCAGCAGTGAAATGACCTCCTCTAAGTCCCAGGACTTC | TRBJ2-7 | few | NA | 14 | TRBV2